Included here is one TCR beta chain sequence, with context. What it binds is unknown. This entry is derived from a study of blood T cells in healthy people across ages. The study, taken as a whole, reports: Age brought a roughly linear fall in TCR beta diversity measured per million T cells. Strong correlation existed between TCR beta diversity and naive T cell percentage.

Using a J-beta primer mix together with a sample-barcoded 5' primer, a second PCR was run for roughly 7 to 12 cycles. TCRdb reprocessed the 5' RACE reads with MiXCR, giving one entry per CDR3 protein. The table has approximately 800,000 distinct CDR3 sequences, 36% seen once. The CDR3 contains 17 residues. The germline gives CDR1 SEHNR, CDR2 FQNEAQ (reference sequence). V was clipped by 1 base and J by 2 bases, with 17 bases between them. The genes are TRBV7-9 and TRBJ2-5; weak D call: TRBD2 (5 bases). The sequencing sample was made of blood. The source of this sequence is a man between 18 and 35 years old in good health. CDR3 in amino acids: CASSLGTRRDTQETQYF. Here the CDR3 DNA reads TGTGCCAGCAGCTTAGGAACTAGGCGCGATACGCAAGAGACCCAGTACTTC.